This TCR beta chain appears in the sequencing data of a study of blood T cell repertoires in COVID-19. Study summary: Italy, Spain and the United States were the sources of the convalescent and acute COVID-19 samples. T cells, B-cell-depleted T cells, or PBMCs provided the cDNA or gDNA that served as material.

Original analysis: From reference gene primer amplification, estimates of nucleated cell counts were derived. The repertoire was sequenced with immunoSEQ multiplex PCR; TCRdb's copy has only in-frame clones and lacks some. V, J and clone size reflect that table, while D and trimming were determined from the DNA. This sample yields about 15,000 clones, of which roughly 73% are seen a single time; 20% to 25% belongs to the top ten. Per germline, CDR1 LGHNA and CDR2 YSLEER. Trimming took off 0 bases at V and 6 bases at J, with 9 bases between the two ends. The CDR3 is made up of 13 amino acids. Sequencing input: peripheral blood. This sequence joins TRBV4-3 and TRBJ2-7, with TRBD2 as a possible D gene (6 bases). The TCR sequence derives from a boy aged 2-15 years with active or convalescent COVID-19. CDR3 nucleotides: TGCGCCAGCAGCCAAGACTGGGGACTCGAGCAGTACTTC. It encodes CASSQDWGLEQYF.